The clone carrying this T cell receptor beta chain was found a few times. Its antigen is unidentified. CDR3 length: 17 residues. V shed 0 bases and J shed 2 bases, with 15 bases lying between them. Germline V gene data show CDR1 as SGHDT and CDR2 as YYEEEE. Unique molecular identifiers tagged the TCR beta cDNA libraries. Hundreds of thousands of cDNA molecules came from approximately 1 to 10 million T cells. TCRdb reprocessed the PCR reads via MiXCR and lists one record per CDR3 protein. The repertoire includes some 800,000 distinct CDR3 sequences, about half of them detected once, and roughly 4.9% sits in the top ten. The sample is drawn from a study of post-analysis software for immune sequencing data. Study-level background: Multiple sclerosis in the patients followed relapsing-remitting, secondary progressive and progressive-relapsing courses.

Whole-study results and caveats: Normalized Chao1 diversity was significantly lower in multiple sclerosis patients than in controls. Elevated frequency relative to controls characterized several TRBV segments in patients, TRBV5-6, TRBV5-1 and TRBV20-1 among them.

This sequence joins TRBV5-6 and TRBJ2-4; D might be TRBD1 or TRBD2, each matching 6 bases. The sample taken for sequencing was blood. This TCR derives from a girl aged 5-17 years with multiple sclerosis. CDR3 sequence reads: CASSLDRGGQTKNIQYF. CDR3 bases: TGTGCCAGCAGCTTGGACCGAGGGGGGCAGACCAAAAACATTCAGTACTTC. Supplemented by reference TRBV5-6 and TRBJ2-4, the full variable domain reads DAGVTQSPTHLIKTRGQQVTLRCSPKSGHDTVSWYQQALGQGPQFIFQYYEEEERQRGNFPDRFSGHQFPNYSSELNVNALLLGDSALYLCASSLDRGGQTKNIQYFGAGTRLSVL.